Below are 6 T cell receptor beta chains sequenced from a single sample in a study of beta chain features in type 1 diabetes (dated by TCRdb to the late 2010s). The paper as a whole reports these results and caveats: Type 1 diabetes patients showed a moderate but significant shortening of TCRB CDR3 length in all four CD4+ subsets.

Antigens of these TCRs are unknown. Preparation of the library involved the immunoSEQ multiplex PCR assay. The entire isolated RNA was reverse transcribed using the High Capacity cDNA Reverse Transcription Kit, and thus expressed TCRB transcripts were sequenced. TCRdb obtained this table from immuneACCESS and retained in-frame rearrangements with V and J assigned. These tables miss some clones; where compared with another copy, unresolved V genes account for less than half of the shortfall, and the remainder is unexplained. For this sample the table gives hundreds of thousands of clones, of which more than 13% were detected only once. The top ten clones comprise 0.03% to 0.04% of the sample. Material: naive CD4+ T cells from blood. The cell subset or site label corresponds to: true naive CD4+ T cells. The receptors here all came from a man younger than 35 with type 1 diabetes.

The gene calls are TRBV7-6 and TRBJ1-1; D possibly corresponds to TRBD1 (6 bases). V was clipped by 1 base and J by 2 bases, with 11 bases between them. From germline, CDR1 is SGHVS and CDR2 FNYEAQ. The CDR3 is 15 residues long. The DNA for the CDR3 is TGTGCCAGCAGCTTAGTTACAGGGATTAACACTGAAGCTTTCTTT. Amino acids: CASSLVTGINTEAFF.

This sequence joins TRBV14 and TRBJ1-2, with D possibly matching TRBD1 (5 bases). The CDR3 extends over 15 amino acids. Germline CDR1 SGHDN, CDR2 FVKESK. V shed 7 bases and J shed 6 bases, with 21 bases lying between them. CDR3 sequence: CASNLRGRDKDGYTF. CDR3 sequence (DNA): TGTGCCAGCAACCTGCGGGGCCGCGATAAGGATGGCTACACCTTC.

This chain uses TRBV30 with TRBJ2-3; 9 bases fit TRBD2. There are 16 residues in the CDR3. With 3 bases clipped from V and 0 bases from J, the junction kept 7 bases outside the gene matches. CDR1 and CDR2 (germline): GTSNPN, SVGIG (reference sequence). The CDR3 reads CAWRKLTSGSTDTQYF. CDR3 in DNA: TGTGCCTGGAGGAAACTTACTAGCGGGAGCACAGATACGCAGTATTTT. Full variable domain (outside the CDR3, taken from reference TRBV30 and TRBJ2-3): SQTIHQWPATLVQPVGSPLSLECTVEGTSNPNLYWYRQAAGRGLQLLFYSVGIGQISSEVPQNLSASRPQDRQFILSSKKLLLSDSGFYLCAWRKLTSGSTDTQYFGPGTRLTVL.

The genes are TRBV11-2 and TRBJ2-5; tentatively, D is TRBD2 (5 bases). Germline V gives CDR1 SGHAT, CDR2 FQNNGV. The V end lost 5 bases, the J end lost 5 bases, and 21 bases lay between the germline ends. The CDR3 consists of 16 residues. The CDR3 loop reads CASSPRAAVSAETQYF. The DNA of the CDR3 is TGTGCCAGCAGCCCCCGAGCGGCGGTATCAGCGGAGACCCAGTACTTC.

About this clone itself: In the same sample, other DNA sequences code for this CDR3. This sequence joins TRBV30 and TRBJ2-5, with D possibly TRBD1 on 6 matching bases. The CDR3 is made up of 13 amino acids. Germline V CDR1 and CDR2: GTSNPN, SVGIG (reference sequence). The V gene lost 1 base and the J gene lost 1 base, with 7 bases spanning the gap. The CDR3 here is CAWSGGGQETQYF. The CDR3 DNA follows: TGTGCCTGGAGTGGAGGGGGCCAAGAGACCCAGTACTTC.

The CDR3 is CASSLWRLAANEQFF. CDR3 sequence (DNA): TGTGCCAGCAGTTTATGGAGACTAGCGGCCAATGAGCAGTTCTTC. The chain combines TRBV28 with TRBJ2-1; 9 positions match TRBD2. The CDR3 extends over 15 amino acids. Germline V lookup: CDR1 MDHEN, CDR2 SYDVKM. With 0 bases clipped from V and 6 bases from J, the junction kept 3 bases outside the gene matches.